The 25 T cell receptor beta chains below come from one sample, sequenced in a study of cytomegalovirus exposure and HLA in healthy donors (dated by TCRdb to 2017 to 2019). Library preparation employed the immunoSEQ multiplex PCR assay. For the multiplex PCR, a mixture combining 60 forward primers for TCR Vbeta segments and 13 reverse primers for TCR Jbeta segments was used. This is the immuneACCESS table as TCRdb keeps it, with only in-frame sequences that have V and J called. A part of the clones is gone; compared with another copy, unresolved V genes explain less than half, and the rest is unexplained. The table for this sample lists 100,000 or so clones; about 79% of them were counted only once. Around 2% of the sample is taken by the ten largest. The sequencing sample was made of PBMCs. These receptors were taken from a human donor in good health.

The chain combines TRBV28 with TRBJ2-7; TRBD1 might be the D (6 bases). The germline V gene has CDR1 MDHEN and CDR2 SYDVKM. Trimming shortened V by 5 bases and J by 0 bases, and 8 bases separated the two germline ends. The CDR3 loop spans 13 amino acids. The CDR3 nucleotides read TGTGCCAGCAGTGTGACAGGCTCCTACGAGCAGTACTTC. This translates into CASSVTGSYEQYF.

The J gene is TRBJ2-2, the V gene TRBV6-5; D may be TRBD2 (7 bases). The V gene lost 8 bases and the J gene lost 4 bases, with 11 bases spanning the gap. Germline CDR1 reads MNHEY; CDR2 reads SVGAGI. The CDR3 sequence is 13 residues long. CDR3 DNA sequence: TGTGCCAGCCGGGGGGCTGGCACCGGGGAGCTGTTTTTT. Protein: CASRGAGTGELFF.

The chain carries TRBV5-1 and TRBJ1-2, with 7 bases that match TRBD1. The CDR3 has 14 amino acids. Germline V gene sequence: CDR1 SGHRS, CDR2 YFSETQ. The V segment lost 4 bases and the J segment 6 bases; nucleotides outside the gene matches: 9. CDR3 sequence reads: CASSQTTGLDGYTF. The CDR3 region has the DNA TGCGCCAGCAGCCAAACGACAGGGCTGGATGGCTACACCTTC. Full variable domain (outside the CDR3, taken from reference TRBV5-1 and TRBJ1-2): KAGVTQTPRYLIKTRGQQVTLSCSPISGHRSVSWYQQTPGQGLQFLFEYFSETQRNKGNFPGRFSGRQFSNSRSEMNVSTLELGDSALYLCASSQTTGLDGYTFGSGTRLTVV.

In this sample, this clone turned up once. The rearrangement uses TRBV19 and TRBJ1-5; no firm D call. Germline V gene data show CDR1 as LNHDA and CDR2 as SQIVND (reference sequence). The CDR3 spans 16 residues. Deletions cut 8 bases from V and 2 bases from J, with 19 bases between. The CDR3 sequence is CASSNGGGVGNQPQHF. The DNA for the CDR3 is TGTGCCAGTTCAAACGGCGGCGGCGTGGGCAATCAGCCCCAGCATTTT.

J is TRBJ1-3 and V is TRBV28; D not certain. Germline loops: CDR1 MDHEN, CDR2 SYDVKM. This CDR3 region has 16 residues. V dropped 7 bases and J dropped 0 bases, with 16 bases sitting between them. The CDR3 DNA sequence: TGTGCCAGCACCCAAGGCGGAATCGGCTCTGGAAACACCATATATTTT. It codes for CASTQGGIGSGNTIYF.

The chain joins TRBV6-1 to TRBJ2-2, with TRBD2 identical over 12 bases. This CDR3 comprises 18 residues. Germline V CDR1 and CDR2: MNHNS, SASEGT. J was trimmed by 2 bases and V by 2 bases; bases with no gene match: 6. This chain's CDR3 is CASSELPSGGVNTGELFF. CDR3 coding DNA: TGTGCCAGCAGTGAACTCCCTAGCGGGGGGGTTAACACCGGGGAGCTGTTTTTT.

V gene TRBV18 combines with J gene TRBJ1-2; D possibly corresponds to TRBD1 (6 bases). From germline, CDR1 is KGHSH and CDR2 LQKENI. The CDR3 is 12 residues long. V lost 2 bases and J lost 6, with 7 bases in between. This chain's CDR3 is CASSPSGDGYTF. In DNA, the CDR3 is TGTGCCAGCTCACCATCAGGGGATGGCTACACCTTC.

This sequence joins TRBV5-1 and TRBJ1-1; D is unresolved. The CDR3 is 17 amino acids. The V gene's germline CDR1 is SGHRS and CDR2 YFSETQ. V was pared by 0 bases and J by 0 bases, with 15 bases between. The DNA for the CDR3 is TGCGCCAGCAGCTTGGTCGGGGTTACACTCATGAACACTGAAGCTTTCTTT. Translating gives CASSLVGVTLMNTEAFF.

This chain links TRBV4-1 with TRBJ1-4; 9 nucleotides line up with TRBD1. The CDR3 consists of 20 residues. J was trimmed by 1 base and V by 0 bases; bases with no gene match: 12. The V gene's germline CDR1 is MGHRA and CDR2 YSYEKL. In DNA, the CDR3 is TGCGCCAGCAGCCAAGATGGGACAGGGACAATCCTGGGAACTAATGAAAAACTGTTTTTT. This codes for CASSQDGTGTILGTNEKLFF.

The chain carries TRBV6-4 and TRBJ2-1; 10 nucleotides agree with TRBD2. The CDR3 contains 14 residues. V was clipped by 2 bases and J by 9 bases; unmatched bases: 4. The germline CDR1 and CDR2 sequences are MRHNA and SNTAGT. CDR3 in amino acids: CASSDQAGGFEQFF. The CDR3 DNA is TGTGCCAGCAGTGACCAAGCGGGAGGGTTTGAGCAGTTCTTC.

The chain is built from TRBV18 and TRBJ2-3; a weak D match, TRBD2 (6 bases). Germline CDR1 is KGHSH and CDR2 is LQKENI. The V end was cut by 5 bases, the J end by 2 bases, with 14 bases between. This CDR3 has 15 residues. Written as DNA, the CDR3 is TGTGCCAGCTCATCGCTGCGCGGGACCACAGATACGCAGTATTTT. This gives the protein CASSSLRGTTDTQYF.

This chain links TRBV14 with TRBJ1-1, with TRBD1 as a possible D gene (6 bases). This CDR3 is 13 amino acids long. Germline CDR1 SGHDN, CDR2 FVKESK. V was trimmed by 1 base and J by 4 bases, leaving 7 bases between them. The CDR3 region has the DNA TGTGCCAGCAGCCAAGCAGGGGCCACTGAAGCTTTCTTT. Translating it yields CASSQAGATEAFF.

The chain's CDR3 is CASSPGQSYEQYF. The DNA for the CDR3 is TGTGCCAGCAGCCCCGGACAGTCCTACGAGCAGTACTTC. This chain uses TRBV7-8 with TRBJ2-5; possible D gene TRBD1, 6 bases. TRBJ2-7 explains the end of the DNA better; the J call may be wrong. CDR3 size: 13 residues. Germline loops: CDR1 SGHVS, CDR2 FQNEAQ.

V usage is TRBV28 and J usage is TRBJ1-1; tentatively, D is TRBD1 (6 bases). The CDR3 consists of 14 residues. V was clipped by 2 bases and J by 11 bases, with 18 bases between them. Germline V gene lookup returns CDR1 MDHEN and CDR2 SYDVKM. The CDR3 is CASSLGLPGVRAFF. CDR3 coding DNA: TGTGCCAGCAGTTTAGGTTTGCCAGGGGTTCGCGCTTTCTTT.

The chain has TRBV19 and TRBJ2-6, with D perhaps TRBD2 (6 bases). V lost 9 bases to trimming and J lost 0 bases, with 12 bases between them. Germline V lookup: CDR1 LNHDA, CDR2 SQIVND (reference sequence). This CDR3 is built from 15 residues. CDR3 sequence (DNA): TGTGCCAGCCAAGCCGGGGGCTCTGGGGCCAACGTCCTGACTTTC. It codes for CASQAGGSGANVLTF.

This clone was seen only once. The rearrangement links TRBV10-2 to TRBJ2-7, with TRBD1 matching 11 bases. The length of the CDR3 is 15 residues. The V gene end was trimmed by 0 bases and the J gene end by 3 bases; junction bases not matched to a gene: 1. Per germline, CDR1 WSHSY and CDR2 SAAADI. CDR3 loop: CASSESGTGGYEQYF. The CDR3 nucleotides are TGCGCCAGCAGTGAGTCTGGGACAGGGGGCTACGAGCAGTACTTC.

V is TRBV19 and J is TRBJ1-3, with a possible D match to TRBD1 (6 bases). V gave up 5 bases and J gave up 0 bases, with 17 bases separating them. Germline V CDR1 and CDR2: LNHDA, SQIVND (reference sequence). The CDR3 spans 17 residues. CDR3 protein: CASSPATGPSSGNTIYF. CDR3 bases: TGTGCCAGTAGTCCCGCGACAGGACCTAGCTCTGGAAACACCATATATTTT.

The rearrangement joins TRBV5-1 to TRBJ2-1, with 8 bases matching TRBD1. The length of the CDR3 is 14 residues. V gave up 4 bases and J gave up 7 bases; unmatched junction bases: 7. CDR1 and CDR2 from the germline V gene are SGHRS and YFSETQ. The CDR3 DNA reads TGCGCCAGCAGCATCTCCAGGGGGCGGAATGAGCAGTTCTTC. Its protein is CASSISRGRNEQFF.

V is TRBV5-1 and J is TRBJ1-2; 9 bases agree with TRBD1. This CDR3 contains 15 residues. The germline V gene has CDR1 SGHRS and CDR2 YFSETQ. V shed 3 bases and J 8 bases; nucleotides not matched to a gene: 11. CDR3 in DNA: TGCGCCAGCAGCTCAAATACAGGGGGCAGAGTCGGCTACACCTTC. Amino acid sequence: CASSSNTGGRVGYTF.

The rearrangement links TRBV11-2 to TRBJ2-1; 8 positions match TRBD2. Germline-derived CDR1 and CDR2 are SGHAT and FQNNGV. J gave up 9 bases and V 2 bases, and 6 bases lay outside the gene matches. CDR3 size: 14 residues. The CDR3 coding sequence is TGTGCCAGCAGCTTACAAGCGGGGGAGGGTGAGCAGTTCTTC. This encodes CASSLQAGEGEQFF.

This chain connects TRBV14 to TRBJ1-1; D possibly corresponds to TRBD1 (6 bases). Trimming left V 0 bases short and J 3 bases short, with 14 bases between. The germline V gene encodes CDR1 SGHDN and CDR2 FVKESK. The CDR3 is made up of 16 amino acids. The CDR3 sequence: CASSQDLGGLDTEAFF. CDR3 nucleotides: TGTGCCAGCAGCCAAGATTTAGGGGGTTTGGACACTGAAGCTTTCTTT.

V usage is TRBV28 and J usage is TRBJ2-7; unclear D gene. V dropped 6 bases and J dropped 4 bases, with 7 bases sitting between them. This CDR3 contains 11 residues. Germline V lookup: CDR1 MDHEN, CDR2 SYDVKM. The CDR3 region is CASSLKYEQYF. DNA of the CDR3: TGTGCCAGCAGCCTTAAATACGAGCAGTACTTC.

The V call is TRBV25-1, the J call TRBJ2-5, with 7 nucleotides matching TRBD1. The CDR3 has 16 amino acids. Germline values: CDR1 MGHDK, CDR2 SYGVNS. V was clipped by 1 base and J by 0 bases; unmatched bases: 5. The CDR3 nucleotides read TGTGCCAGCAGTGAATCGGAGACAGGGTACCAAGAGACCCAGTACTTC. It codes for CASSESETGYQETQYF.

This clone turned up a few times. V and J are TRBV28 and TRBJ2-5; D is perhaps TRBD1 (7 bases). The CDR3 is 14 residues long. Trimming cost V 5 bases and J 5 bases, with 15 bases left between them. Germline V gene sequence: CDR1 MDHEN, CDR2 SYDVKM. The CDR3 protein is CASSRGQEGETQYF. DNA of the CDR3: TGTGCCAGCAGTCGAGGACAGGAGGGGGAGACCCAGTACTTC.

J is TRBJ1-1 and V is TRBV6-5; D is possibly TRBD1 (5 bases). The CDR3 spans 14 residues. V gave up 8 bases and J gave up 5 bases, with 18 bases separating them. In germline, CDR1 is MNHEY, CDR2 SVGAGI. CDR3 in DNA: TGTGCCAGCTCCGGCGAAAGGGGATGGACTGAAGCTTTCTTT. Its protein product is CASSGERGWTEAFF.